This paragraph covers one TCR beta chain sequence. What it binds is unknown. The germline V and J ends were trimmed by 7 bases and 2 bases, with 14 bases remaining between them. Germline V gives CDR1 SNHLY, CDR2 FYNNEI. There are 14 residues in the CDR3. Naive CD8 cells lacked CD45RO, underwent positive selection for CCR7 and left out terminally differentiated effector memory CD45RA+ cells. This sample is drawn from a study of shared clonotypes between healthy human individuals. Whole-study context: The cohort had a couple of women and a few men, ages 18 to 49.

Here immunoSEQ multiplex PCR was the method, and the copy in TCRdb shows in-frame clones only, minus some. The sample consists of roughly 770,000 clones, about 97% of them appearing once. General study points: Generation probability values for non-shared clonotypes were lower than those for clonotypes shared by all four donors. Clonotype sharing across donors was expected to vary with sequencing depth.

This sequence was found in a man in his thirties or forties in good health. The rearrangement joins TRBV2 to TRBJ2-5; no clear D gene. Sequencing was done on a sample of naive CD8+ T cells sorted from blood. For the CDR3, the DNA is TGTGCCAGCACTCCGAGGCAGGAACAAGAGACCCAGTACTTC. It specifies CASTPRQEQETQYF.